This is a list of T cell receptor beta chains from one sample in a study of shared clonotypes between healthy human individuals. Assay: immunoSEQ multiplex PCR; the TCRdb copy retains only in-frame clones and omits some. The sample yields millions of clones, roughly 94% seen once. Specimen: naive CD4+ T cells sorted from blood. The receptors stem from a man aged 18 to 29 in good health. CDR3s include the opening cysteine and the closing phenylalanine or tryptophan. The order of the fields is CDR3 length, clone size, V gene, J gene, D gene, CDR3 protein. D genes are given only for firm matches. Clone size is shown for a subset of rows, as once, few, many or a class of expanded clone.

len: 11
abundance: .
v_gene: TRBV30
j_gene: TRBJ1-1
d_gene: .
CDR3aa: CAWSVSHRAFF

len: 13
abundance: .
v_gene: TRBV30
j_gene: TRBJ1-1
d_gene: TRBD1
CDR3aa: CAWSGQGGRRPFF

len: 15
abundance: .
v_gene: TRBV11-3
j_gene: TRBJ1-3
d_gene: .
CDR3aa: CASSLSYGSGNTIYF

len: 14
abundance: once
v_gene: TRBV5-1
j_gene: TRBJ2-3
d_gene: .
CDR3aa: CASSLTSGSDTQYF

len: 14
abundance: once
v_gene: TRBV27
j_gene: TRBJ1-5
d_gene: .
CDR3aa: CASSPTDRYQPQHF

len: 16
abundance: .
v_gene: TRBV7-8
j_gene: TRBJ1-2
d_gene: .
CDR3aa: CASSLSAGVPNYGYTF

len: 13
abundance: .
v_gene: TRBV19
j_gene: TRBJ2-2
d_gene: .
CDR3aa: CASTVAGTGELFF

len: 15
abundance: .
v_gene: TRBV5-5
j_gene: TRBJ1-2
d_gene: .
CDR3aa: CASSPGATFYYGYTF

len: 13
abundance: few
v_gene: TRBV6-6
j_gene: TRBJ1-5
d_gene: .
CDR3aa: CASNDWSNQPQHF

len: 14
abundance: .
v_gene: TRBV6-6
j_gene: TRBJ2-1
d_gene: TRBD2
CDR3aa: CASSRLAGGIEQFF

len: 20
abundance: .
v_gene: TRBV5-1
j_gene: TRBJ2-7
d_gene: TRBD2
CDR3aa: CASSAPSGTSGRATNYEQYF

len: 14
abundance: .
v_gene: TRBV28
j_gene: TRBJ2-1
d_gene: TRBD1
CDR3aa: CASKGTGTYNEQFF

len: 14
abundance: .
v_gene: TRBV14
j_gene: TRBJ1-6
d_gene: .
CDR3aa: CASSPLLGNSPLHF

len: 11
abundance: .
v_gene: TRBV10-3
j_gene: TRBJ2-2
d_gene: .
CDR3aa: CAATGTGELFF

len: 14
abundance: once
v_gene: TRBV5-6
j_gene: TRBJ2-5
d_gene: .
CDR3aa: CASSLMAFQETQYF

len: 16
abundance: .
v_gene: TRBV7-9
j_gene: TRBJ2-3
d_gene: TRBD1
CDR3aa: CASSDITGGITDTQYF

len: 15
abundance: few
v_gene: TRBV7-6
j_gene: TRBJ1-2
d_gene: .
CDR3aa: CASSGPDRLVDGYTF

len: 19
abundance: .
v_gene: TRBV7-8
j_gene: TRBJ2-2
d_gene: TRBD2
CDR3aa: CASAIRWIAGATNTGELFF

len: 14
abundance: .
v_gene: TRBV10-3
j_gene: TRBJ1-3
d_gene: TRBD1
CDR3aa: CAISSAGGKNTIYF

len: 12
abundance: .
v_gene: TRBV30
j_gene: TRBJ2-5
d_gene: .
CDR3aa: CAWSGGMVTQYF

len: 13
abundance: .
v_gene: TRBV5-1
j_gene: TRBJ2-3
d_gene: .
CDR3aa: CASSLEGYAAQYF

len: 15
abundance: .
v_gene: TRBV7-9
j_gene: TRBJ1-1
d_gene: .
CDR3aa: CASSLGSRANTEAFF

len: 13
abundance: .
v_gene: TRBV7-3
j_gene: TRBJ1-1
d_gene: .
CDR3aa: CASSFRDGTEAFF

len: 14
abundance: .
v_gene: TRBV28
j_gene: TRBJ1-5
d_gene: .
CDR3aa: CASSLWSGNQPQHF

len: 12
abundance: .
v_gene: TRBV27
j_gene: TRBJ2-1
d_gene: .
CDR3aa: CASSQRFDEQFF

len: 12
abundance: .
v_gene: TRBV28
j_gene: TRBJ1-2
d_gene: .
CDR3aa: CASSRRIYGYTF

len: 17
abundance: .
v_gene: TRBV11-3
j_gene: .
d_gene: .
CDR3aa: CASSPNPISLGTGELFF

len: 16
abundance: .
v_gene: TRBV7-2
j_gene: TRBJ2-3
d_gene: TRBD2
CDR3aa: CASSLASREGLSTQYF